The sequence of this T cell receptor (beta chain) was determined in a study of T cells in Graves' hyperthyroidism and ophthalmopathy. The study's findings and limits: Blood held most thyroid clonotypes expanded above 0.001 frequency. The model anticipated ophthalmopathy a median approximately 6.6 months pre-onset.

Using RNA transcripts as the source, TCR beta CDR3 regions were amplified. RT-PCR in the first round (using the HTBI primer set) targeted the TCR CDR3. Via MiXCR, TCRdb re-called the multiplex PCR reads, giving one row per CDR3 protein. The sample lists fewer than 400,000 distinct CDR3 sequences, 25% occurring once. Out of 10 ml of fresh peripheral blood came the PBMCs. With regard to this clonotype: No antigen is known for it.

V lost 3 bases, J lost 0 bases, and 6 bases lay in between. Germline assignment: CDR1 KGHDR and CDR2 SFDVKD. The CDR3 is made up of 14 amino acids. This chain uses TRBV24-1 with TRBJ2-3; a possible D gene is TRBD2 (5 bases). Material: blood. This receptor was identified in a man aged 45-60 years with Graves' hyperthyroidism. This chain's CDR3 is CATSDRTSTDTQYF. The CDR3 DNA reads as TGTGCCACCAGTGATCGGACTAGCACAGATACGCAGTATTTT.